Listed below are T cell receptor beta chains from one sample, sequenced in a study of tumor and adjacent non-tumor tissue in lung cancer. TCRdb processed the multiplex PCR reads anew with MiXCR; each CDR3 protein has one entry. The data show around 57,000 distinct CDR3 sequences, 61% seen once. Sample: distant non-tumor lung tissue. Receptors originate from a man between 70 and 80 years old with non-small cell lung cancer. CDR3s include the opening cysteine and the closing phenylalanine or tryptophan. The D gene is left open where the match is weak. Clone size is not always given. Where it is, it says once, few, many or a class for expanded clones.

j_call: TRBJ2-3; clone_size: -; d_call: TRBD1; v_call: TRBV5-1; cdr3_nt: TGCGCCAGCAGCTCGGGACAGGGAGCGGTAGCGCCTTTGTATTTT; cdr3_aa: CASSSGQGAVAPLYF
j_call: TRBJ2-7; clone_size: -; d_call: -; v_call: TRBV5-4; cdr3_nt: TGTGCCAGCAGCTCCCGGGATAGCTCCACGAGGGAGCAGTACTTC; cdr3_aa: CASSSRDSSTREQYF
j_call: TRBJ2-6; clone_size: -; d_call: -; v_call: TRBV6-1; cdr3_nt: TGTGCCAGTAGTGCCAAGGACAGCTCTGGAGCCAACCTCCTGACTTTC; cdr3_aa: CASSAKDSSGANLLTF
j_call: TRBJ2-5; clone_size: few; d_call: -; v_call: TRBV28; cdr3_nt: TGTGCCAGCAGTCCCACAGGGAGGGGGCGAGAGACCCAGTACTTC; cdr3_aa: CASSPTGRGRETQYF
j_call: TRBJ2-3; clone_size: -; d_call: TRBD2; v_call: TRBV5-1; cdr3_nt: TGCGCCAGCAGCTTGACTAGCGAGAGAGCAGATACGCAGTATTTT; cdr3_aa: CASSLTSERADTQYF
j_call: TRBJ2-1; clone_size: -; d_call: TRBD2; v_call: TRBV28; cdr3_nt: TGTGCCAGCACTTTAGTACTAGCGGGAGCCATGAACAATGAACAGTTCTTC; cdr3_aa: CASTLVLAGAMNNEQFF
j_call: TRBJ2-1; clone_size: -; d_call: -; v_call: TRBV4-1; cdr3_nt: TGCGCCAGCAGCCCCAACGCCGGTTACGAGCAGTTCTTC; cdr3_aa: CASSPNAGYEQFF
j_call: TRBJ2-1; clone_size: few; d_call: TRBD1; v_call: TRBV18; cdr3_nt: TGTGCCAGCTCCCTCACAGGGGGTCCCTACAATGAGCAGTTCTTC; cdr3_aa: CASSLTGGPYNEQFF
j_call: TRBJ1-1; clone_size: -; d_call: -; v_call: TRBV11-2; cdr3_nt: TGTGCCAACAGCTTAGGAGTAAACACTGAAGCTTTCTTT; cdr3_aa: CANSLGVNTEAFF
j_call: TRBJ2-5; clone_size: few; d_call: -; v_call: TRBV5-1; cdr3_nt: TGCGCCAGCAGCTTGGCAGGGGCTTGGCAAGAGACACAGTACTTC; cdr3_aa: CASSLAGAWQETQYF
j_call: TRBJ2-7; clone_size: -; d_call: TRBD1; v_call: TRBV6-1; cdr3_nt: TGTGCCAGCTGTGGGGACAGCGCCTACGAGCAGTACTTC; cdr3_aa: CASCGDSAYEQYF
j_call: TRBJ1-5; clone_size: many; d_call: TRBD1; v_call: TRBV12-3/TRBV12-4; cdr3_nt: TGTGCCAGCAGTTCCCGAGGACAGGGTAGCAATCAGCCCCAGCATTTT; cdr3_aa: CASSSRGQGSNQPQHF
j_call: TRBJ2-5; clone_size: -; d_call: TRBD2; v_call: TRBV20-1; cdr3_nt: TGCAGTGCCCGCCTCCAGGGGCTTAGCGGGAGCCGTTGGGAGACCCAGTACTTC; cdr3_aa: CSARLQGLSGSRWETQYF
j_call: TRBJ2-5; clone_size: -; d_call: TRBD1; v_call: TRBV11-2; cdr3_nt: TGTGTCAGCAACTCCACAGGGGCCCGAGGAGAGACCCAGTACTTC; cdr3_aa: CVSNSTGARGETQYF
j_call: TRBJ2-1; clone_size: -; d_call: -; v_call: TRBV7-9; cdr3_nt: TGTGCCAGCAGCCGCAGGAGCGTGGGTTCCGATGATCAGTTCTTT; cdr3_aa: CASSRRSVGSDDQFF
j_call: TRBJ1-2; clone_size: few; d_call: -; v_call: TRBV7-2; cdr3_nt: TGTGCCAGCAGCAGGCGGGGGGGGCTGGGCTACACCTTC; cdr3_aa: CASSRRGGLGYTF
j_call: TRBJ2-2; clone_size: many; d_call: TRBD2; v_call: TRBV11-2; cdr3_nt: TGTGCCAGCAGCCCCCGCAGGACTAGCGGGGGGACGAACACCGGGGAGCTGTTTTTT; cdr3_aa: CASSPRRTSGGTNTGELFF
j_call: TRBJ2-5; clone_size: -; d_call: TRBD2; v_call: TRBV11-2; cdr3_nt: TGTGTCAGCAGTTTAAGCCGGGGGGATTTAATGACCCAGTACTTC; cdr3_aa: CVSSLSRGDLMTQYF
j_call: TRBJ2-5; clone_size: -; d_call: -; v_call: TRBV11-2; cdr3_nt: TGTGCCAGCAGCTTAGGAAGTTGGGGGGGCCGGAATACCCAGTACTTC; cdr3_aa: CASSLGSWGGRNTQYF
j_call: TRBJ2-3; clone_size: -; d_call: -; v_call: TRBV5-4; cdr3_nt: TGTGCCAGCAGCACAACCATGGCGCATACGCAGTATTTT; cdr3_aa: CASSTTMAHTQYF
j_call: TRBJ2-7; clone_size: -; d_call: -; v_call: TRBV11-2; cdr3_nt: TGTGCCAGCAGCCAACCCCTAGTGACCTCCCCCTACGAGCAATACTTC; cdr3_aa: CASSQPLVTSPYEQYF
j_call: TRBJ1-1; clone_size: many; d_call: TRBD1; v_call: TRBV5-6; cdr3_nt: TGTGCCAGCAGCTTGGCCGACAGGGCGCACACTGAAGCTTTCTTT; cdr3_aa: CASSLADRAHTEAFF
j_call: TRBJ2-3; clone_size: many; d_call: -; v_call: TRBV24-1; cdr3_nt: TGTGCCACCAGTGATTTTCGCAACGAGGCCGGCACAGATACGCAGTATTTT; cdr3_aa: CATSDFRNEAGTDTQYF
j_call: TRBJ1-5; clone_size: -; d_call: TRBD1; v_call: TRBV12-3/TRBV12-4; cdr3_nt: TGTGCCAGCAGTTCAGCAGGGGGGCATCAGCCCCATCATTTT; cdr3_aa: CASSSAGGHQPHHF
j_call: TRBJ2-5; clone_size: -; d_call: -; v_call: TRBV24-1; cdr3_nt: TGTGCCACCGGTGATCCCCGACAGTTCAGGAGGGAGACCCAGTACTTC; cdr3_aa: CATGDPRQFRRETQYF
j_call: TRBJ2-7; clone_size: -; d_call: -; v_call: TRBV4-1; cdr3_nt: TGCGCCAGCAGCCCCCTAGGGGAATCCTACGAGCAGTACTTC; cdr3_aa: CASSPLGESYEQYF
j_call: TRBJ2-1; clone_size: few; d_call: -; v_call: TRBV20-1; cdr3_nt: TGCAGTGCTAGAGACGACAGGCGGACCGATGAGCAGTTCTTC; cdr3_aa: CSARDDRRTDEQFF
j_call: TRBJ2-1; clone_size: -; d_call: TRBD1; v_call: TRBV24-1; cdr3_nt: TGTGCCACCAGTGGGTCGGGACAGGGGCACTACAATGAGCAGTTCTTC; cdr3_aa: CATSGSGQGHYNEQFF
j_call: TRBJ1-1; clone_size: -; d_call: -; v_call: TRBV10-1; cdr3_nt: TGCGCCAGCAGTGAGGGGTTTGGGGGTACTGAAGTTTTCTTT; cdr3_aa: CASSEGFGGTEVFF
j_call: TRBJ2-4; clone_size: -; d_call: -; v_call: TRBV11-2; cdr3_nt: TGTGCCAGCAGCTTAAAAGGGCAGGTCGGAGCCAAAAACATTCAGTACTTC; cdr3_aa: CASSLKGQVGAKNIQYF
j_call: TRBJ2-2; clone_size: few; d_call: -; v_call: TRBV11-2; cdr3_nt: TGTACCAGTAGCCTTCCGACAGCTCAGAACACCGGGGAGCTGTTTTTT; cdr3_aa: CTSSLPTAQNTGELFF
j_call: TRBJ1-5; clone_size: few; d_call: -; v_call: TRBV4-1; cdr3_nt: TGCGCCAGCAACCAGACAGGAGGCAATCAGCCCCAGCATTTT; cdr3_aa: CASNQTGGNQPQHF
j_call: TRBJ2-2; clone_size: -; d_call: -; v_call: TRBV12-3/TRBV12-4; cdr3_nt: TGTGCCAGCAGTCCCAGGACCGTTACGAACACCGGGGAGCTGTTTTTT; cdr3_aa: CASSPRTVTNTGELFF